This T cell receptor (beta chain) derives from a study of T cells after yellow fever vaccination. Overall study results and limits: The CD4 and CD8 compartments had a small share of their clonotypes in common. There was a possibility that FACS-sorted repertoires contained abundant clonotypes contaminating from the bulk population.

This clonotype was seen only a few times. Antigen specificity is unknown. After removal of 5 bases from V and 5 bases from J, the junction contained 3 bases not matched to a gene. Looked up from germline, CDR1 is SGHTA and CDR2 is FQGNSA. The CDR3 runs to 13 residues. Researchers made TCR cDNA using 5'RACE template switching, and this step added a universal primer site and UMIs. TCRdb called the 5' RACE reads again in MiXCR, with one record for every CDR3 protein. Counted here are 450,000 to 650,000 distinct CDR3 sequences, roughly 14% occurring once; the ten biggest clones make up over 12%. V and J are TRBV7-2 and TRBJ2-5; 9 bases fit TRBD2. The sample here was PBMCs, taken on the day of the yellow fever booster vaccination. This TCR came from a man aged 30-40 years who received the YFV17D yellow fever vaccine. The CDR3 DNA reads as TGTGCCAGCAGCCCCGGGACTAGCGAGACCCAGTACTTC. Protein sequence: CASSPGTSETQYF.